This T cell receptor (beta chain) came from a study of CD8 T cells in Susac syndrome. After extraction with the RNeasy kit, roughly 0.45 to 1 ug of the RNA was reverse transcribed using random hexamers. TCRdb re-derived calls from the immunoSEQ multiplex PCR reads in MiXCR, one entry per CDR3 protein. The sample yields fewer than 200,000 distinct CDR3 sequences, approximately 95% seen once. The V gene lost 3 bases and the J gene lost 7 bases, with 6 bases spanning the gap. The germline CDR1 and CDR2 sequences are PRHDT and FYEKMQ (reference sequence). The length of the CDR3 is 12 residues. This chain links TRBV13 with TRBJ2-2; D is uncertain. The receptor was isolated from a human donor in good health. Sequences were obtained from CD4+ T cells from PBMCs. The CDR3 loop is CASSLVGGELFF. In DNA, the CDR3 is TGTGCCAGCAGCTTGGTGGGCGGGGAGCTGTTTTTT.